This TCR beta chain was identified during a study of T cell repertoires in cytomegalovirus infection. The wider study: An indication of both CMV infection and matching HLA type came from public TCR beta signatures.

Study-wide findings and caveats: Based on cumulative public TCR beta family frequency, carriers of CMV plus the relevant HLA were identified. There were HLA-C-restricted CMV-specific TCR beta clonotypes dominating the ex vivo response.

Via MiXCR, TCRdb re-called the reads, giving one row per CDR3 protein. The repertoire holds 300,000 to 450,000 distinct CDR3 sequences, with 15% to 20% as singletons. Concerning this clonotype: Its specificity is unknown.

The sequenced material came from PBMCs. The source of this sequence is a human donor in good health (CMV status not recorded). Some clones in this sample may be carry-over from other donors' samples.

CDR3 sequence (DNA): TGTGCCAGTAGTATAGATCTTGGGCAGTACAATGAGCAGTTCTTC. It encodes CASSIDLGQYNEQFF. This chain uses TRBV19 with TRBJ2-1; D not resolved. Trimming shortened V by 0 bases and J by 4 bases, and 10 bases separated the two germline ends. CDR3 size: 15 residues. CDR1 is LNHDA and CDR2 is SQIVND in the germline V gene (reference sequence).